This entry lists 22 T cell receptor beta chains sequenced from one sample in a study of radiotherapy plus CTLA-4 blockade in lung cancer. Only in-frame clones appear in the TCRdb table, and some are missing; sequencing was by immunoSEQ multiplex PCR. This sample has about 40,000 clones, with 75% to 85% found just once. The sequenced sample was peripheral blood, obtained from a patient treated with radiotherapy plus ipilimumab. All receptors come from a human donor with non-small cell lung cancer that progressed on radiotherapy plus ipilimumab.

This clone has a single count. The rearrangement links TRBV19 to TRBJ1-6; D may be TRBD1 (6 bases). V was cut by 8 bases and J by 9 bases, with 17 bases left in between. This CDR3 region has 14 residues. Germline V gene lookup returns CDR1 LNHDA and CDR2 SQIVND (reference sequence). CDR3 nucleotide sequence: TGTGCCAGTGCTACAGGGACCTCAAGTTCACCCCTCCACTTT. Translating gives CASATGTSSSPLHF.

The chain couples TRBV5-5 to TRBJ2-7; 7 nucleotides line up with TRBD1. Germline CDR1 and CDR2: SGHKS and YYEKEE (reference sequence). The CDR3 loop spans 13 amino acids. With 0 bases clipped from V and 5 bases from J, the junction kept 2 bases outside the gene matches. CDR3 sequence reads: CASSLDRGNEQYF. The CDR3 DNA is TGTGCCAGCAGCTTGGACAGGGGCAACGAGCAGTACTTC.

The V call is TRBV2, the J call TRBJ2-6; the match to TRBD1 covers 11 bases. The V gene end was trimmed by 9 bases and the J gene end by 2 bases; junction bases not matched to a gene: 6. There are 16 residues in the CDR3. Germline V gene data show CDR1 as SNHLY and CDR2 as FYNNEI. The CDR3, as DNA: TGTGCCAGAACCGGGACAGGGGGGGCTGGGGCCAACGTCCTGACTTTC. Protein: CARTGTGGAGANVLTF.

This chain uses TRBV11-2 with TRBJ2-7; TRBD2 matches 9 bases. The germline gives CDR1 SGHAT, CDR2 FQNNGV. V lost 6 bases, J lost 4 bases, and 4 bases stayed unmatched. The CDR3 is made up of 13 amino acids. The CDR3 coding sequence is TGTGCCAGCAGTCCTAGCGGGGTTTACGAGCAGTACTTC. Its protein product is CASSPSGVYEQYF.

This clone was seen just once. CDR3 in amino acids: CASSIGTGAWDAYEQYF. The CDR3 DNA reads TGTGCCAGTAGTATCGGGACAGGGGCATGGGACGCCTACGAGCAGTACTTC. The chain couples TRBV19 to TRBJ2-7, with 10 bases identical to TRBD1. The germline CDR1 and CDR2 sequences are LNHDA and SQIVND (reference sequence). The CDR3 is 17 amino acids. V trimming: 3 bases; J trimming: 2 bases; junction bases outside the gene matches: 10.

The J gene is TRBJ2-5, the V gene TRBV7-3, with 8 bases fitting TRBD1. CDR1 is SGHTA, CDR2 FQGTGA, per germline. There are 13 residues in the CDR3. The V gene end was trimmed by 4 bases and the J gene end by 5 bases; junction bases not matched to a gene: 3. CDR3 loop: CASSSRTGETQYF. CDR3 DNA: TGTGCCAGCAGCTCTAGGACAGGGGAGACCCAGTACTTC.

The chain carries TRBV14 and TRBJ2-7; 13 bases agree with TRBD2. The V and J ends lost 4 bases and 4 bases, in that order; junction bases with no gene match: 4. The length of the CDR3 is 15 residues. The germline gives CDR1 SGHDN, CDR2 FVKESK. The CDR3 loop reads CASSPGLAGLYEQYF. CDR3 bases: TGTGCCAGCAGCCCGGGACTAGCGGGGCTTTACGAGCAGTACTTC. The full variable domain, rest sourced from reference TRBV14 and TRBJ2-7, is EAGVTQFPSHSVIEKGQTVTLRCDPISGHDNLYWYRRVMGKEIKFLLHFVKESKQDESGMPNNRFLAERTGGTYSTLKVQPAELEDSGVYFCASSPGLAGLYEQYFGPGTRLTVT.

The genes are TRBV6-5 and TRBJ2-1; D may be TRBD1 (5 bases). The CDR3 covers 12 residues. The germline CDR1 and CDR2 sequences are MNHEY and SVGAGI. With 5 bases removed from V and 6 bases from J, the gap between germline ends came to 8 bases. The CDR3 loop reads CASSLQGNEQFF. The CDR3 nucleotides are TGTGCCAGCAGTCTTCAGGGCAATGAGCAGTTCTTC.

CDR3 protein: CASRIPTGGVNQPQHF. In DNA, the CDR3 is TGTGCCAGTAGGATTCCGACAGGGGGGGTCAATCAGCCCCAGCATTTT. The chain employs TRBV19 and TRBJ1-5; TRBD1 matches at 9 bases. V lost 6 bases, J lost 3 bases, and 9 bases stayed unmatched. The germline gives CDR1 LNHDA, CDR2 SQIVND (reference sequence). The CDR3 totals 16 residues. The full variable domain, in which reference TRBV19 and TRBJ1-5 provide the parts outside the CDR3, is DGGITQSPKYLFRKEGQNVTLSCEQNLNHDAMYWYRQDPGQGLRLIYYSQIVNDFQKGDIAEGYSVSREKKESFPLTVTSAQKNPTAFYLCASRIPTGGVNQPQHFGDGTRLSIL.

The gene calls are TRBV7-2 and TRBJ2-1; 7 nucleotides agree with TRBD1. From germline, CDR1 is SGHTA and CDR2 FQGNSA. V gave up 4 bases and J gave up 5 bases; unmatched junction bases: 5. There are 14 residues in the CDR3. The CDR3 reads CASSYGQANNEQFF. The CDR3 bases are TGTGCCAGCAGCTACGGACAGGCCAACAATGAGCAGTTCTTC.

This clone was detected ten times or more. This CDR3 is CASSRVSNEKLFF. DNA for the CDR3: TGCGCCAGCTCCCGGGTCAGTAATGAAAAACTGTTTTTT. This sequence joins TRBV4-1 and TRBJ1-4; no clear D. The CDR3 has 13 residues. Trimming shortened V by 8 bases and J by 4 bases, and 11 bases separated the two germline ends. Germline V lookup: CDR1 MGHRA, CDR2 YSYEKL.

This chain links TRBV2 with TRBJ2-5, with TRBD2 as a possible D gene (6 bases). This CDR3 has 15 amino acids. Looked up from germline, CDR1 is SNHLY and CDR2 is FYNNEI. V was cut by 7 bases and J by 0 bases, with 15 bases left in between. The CDR3 protein is CASTNAAGYQETQYF. CDR3 DNA: TGTGCCAGCACCAACGCGGCGGGGTACCAAGAGACCCAGTACTTC.

V and J are TRBV18 and TRBJ1-2; perhaps TRBD1 as D (6 bases). CDR3 length: 12 amino acids. The V end lost 3 bases, the J end lost 10 bases, and 12 bases lay between the germline ends. Germline V gene sequence: CDR1 KGHSH, CDR2 LQKENI. The CDR3 sequence: CASSPLDRYYTF. The CDR3 DNA reads as TGTGCCAGCTCACCGCTGGACAGATACTACACCTTC. Full variable domain (remainder filled in from reference TRBV18 and TRBJ1-2): NAGVMQNPRHLVRRRGQEARLRCSPMKGHSHVYWYRQLPEEGLKFMVYLQKENIIDESGMPKERFSAEFPKEGPSILRIQQVVRGDSAAYFCASSPLDRYYTFGSGTRLTVV.

This chain connects TRBV5-1 to TRBJ1-1, with D perhaps matching TRBD1 (5 bases). The CDR3 is 15 residues long. The germline CDR1 and CDR2 sequences are SGHRS and YFSETQ. V was pared by 1 base and J by 0 bases, with 10 bases between. The CDR3 is CASSLSGSVNTEAFF. CDR3 DNA sequence: TGCGCCAGCAGCTTGTCAGGGTCGGTGAACACTGAAGCTTTCTTT.

This CDR3 is CASSPLGGNGNTIYF. The CDR3 nucleotides read TGTGCCAGCAGCCCTCTCGGGGGAAACGGAAACACCATATATTTT. J is TRBJ1-3 and V is TRBV9, with D possibly being TRBD1 (5 bases). CDR1 SGDLS and CDR2 YYNGEE come from the germline V gene. The CDR3 totals 15 residues. V was trimmed by 4 bases and J by 4 bases, leaving 15 bases between them.

This rearrangement joins TRBV5-5 to TRBJ1-2, with D perhaps matching TRBD1 (5 bases). CDR1 SGHKS and CDR2 YYEKEE come from the germline V gene (reference sequence). Trimming cost V 3 bases and J 7 bases, with 16 bases left between them. The CDR3 length is 14 residues. In DNA form, the CDR3 reads TGTGCCAGCAGCTCGACGACAGAATATGGTGGCTACACCTTC. Its translation is CASSSTTEYGGYTF.

The chain recombines TRBV19 with TRBJ2-1; TRBD2 is a possible D gene (7 bases). Per germline, CDR1 LNHDA and CDR2 SQIVND (reference sequence). V was clipped by 4 bases and J by 7 bases, with 17 bases between them. CDR3 size: 15 residues. The CDR3, as DNA: TGTGCCAGTAGTACGGGGGGCGGGTCGTCAAATGAGCAGTTCTTC. Amino acid sequence: CASSTGGGSSNEQFF.

The gene calls are TRBV2 and TRBJ1-1; D not resolved. CDR3 size: 14 residues. Germline-derived CDR1 and CDR2 are SNHLY and FYNNEI. V dropped 3 bases and J dropped 5 bases, with 13 bases sitting between them. For the CDR3, the DNA is TGTGCCAGCAGTGAGGCCCTGATGAGGACTGAAGCTTTCTTT. Amino acids: CASSEALMRTEAFF.

The chain has TRBV5-1 and TRBJ2-2, with 10 positions matching TRBD1. V shed 4 bases and J 2 bases; nucleotides not matched to a gene: 8. The CDR3 covers 17 residues. The germline gives CDR1 SGHRS, CDR2 YFSETQ. In nucleotides, the CDR3 is TGCGCCAGCAGCCACAAGAAGACAGGGGGCAACACCGGGGAGCTGTTTTTT. Its protein is CASSHKKTGGNTGELFF. The complete variable domain, with remaining parts taken from reference TRBV5-1 and TRBJ2-2, reads KAGVTQTPRYLIKTRGQQVTLSCSPISGHRSVSWYQQTPGQGLQFLFEYFSETQRNKGNFPGRFSGRQFSNSRSEMNVSTLELGDSALYLCASSHKKTGGNTGELFFGEGSRLTVL.

The V gene is TRBV18, the J gene TRBJ2-5; TRBD2 matches 10 bases. The CDR3 is 15 residues long. Trimming removed 4 bases from V and 3 bases from J; junction bases left unmatched: 5. Germline V CDR1 and CDR2: KGHSH, LQKENI. Here the CDR3 DNA reads TGTGCCAGCTCACGGACTAGCGGACTGGAAGAGACCCAGTACTTC. It yields the protein CASSRTSGLEETQYF.

The chain carries TRBV11-2 and TRBJ1-2, with D tentatively TRBD1 (6 bases). CDR1 is SGHAT, CDR2 FQNNGV, per germline. Trimming removed 1 base at V and 4 bases at J, with 13 bases between. The CDR3 runs 15 residues. The CDR3 reads CASSLVGATVYGYTF. The CDR3 coding sequence is TGTGCCAGCAGCTTAGTGGGGGCTACCGTCTATGGCTACACCTTC.

The J gene is TRBJ1-1, the V gene TRBV5-1; 8 bases align to TRBD1. The V gene end was trimmed by 0 bases and the J gene end by 3 bases; junction bases not matched to a gene: 4. Germline V gene sequence: CDR1 SGHRS, CDR2 YFSETQ. The CDR3 totals 15 residues. The CDR3 DNA is TGCGCCAGCAGCTTGGGACAGGGGAAGGACACTGAAGCTTTCTTT. Translation gives CASSLGQGKDTEAFF.